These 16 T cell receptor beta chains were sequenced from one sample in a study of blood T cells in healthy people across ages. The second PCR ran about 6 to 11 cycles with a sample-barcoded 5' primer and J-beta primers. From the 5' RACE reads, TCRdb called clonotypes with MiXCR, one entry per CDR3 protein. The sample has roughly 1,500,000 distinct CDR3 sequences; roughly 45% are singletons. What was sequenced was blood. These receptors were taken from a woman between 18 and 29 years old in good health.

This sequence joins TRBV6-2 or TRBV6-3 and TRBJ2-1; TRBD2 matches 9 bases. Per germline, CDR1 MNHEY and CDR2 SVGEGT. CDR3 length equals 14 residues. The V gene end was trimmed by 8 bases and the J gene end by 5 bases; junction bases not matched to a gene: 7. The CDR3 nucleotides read TGTGCCAGCGGGTCGGGACTAGCTAACAATGAGCAGTTCTTC. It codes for CASGSGLANNEQFF.

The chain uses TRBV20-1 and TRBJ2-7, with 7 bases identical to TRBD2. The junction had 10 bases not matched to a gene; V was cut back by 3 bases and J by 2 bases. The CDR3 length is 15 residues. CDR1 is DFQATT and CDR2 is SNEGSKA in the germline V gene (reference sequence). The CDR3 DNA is TGCAGTGCTAGCCCCTCTAGCGGCTTTACCTACGAGCAGTACTTC. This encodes CSASPSSGFTYEQYF.

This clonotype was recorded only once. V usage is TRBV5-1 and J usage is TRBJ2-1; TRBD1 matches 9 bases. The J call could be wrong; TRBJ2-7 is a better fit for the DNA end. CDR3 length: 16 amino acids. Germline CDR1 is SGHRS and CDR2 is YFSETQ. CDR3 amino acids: CASSLEGTGMGNEQYF. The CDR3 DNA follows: TGCGCCAGCAGCTTGGAGGGGACAGGGATGGGCAATGAGCAGTACTTC.

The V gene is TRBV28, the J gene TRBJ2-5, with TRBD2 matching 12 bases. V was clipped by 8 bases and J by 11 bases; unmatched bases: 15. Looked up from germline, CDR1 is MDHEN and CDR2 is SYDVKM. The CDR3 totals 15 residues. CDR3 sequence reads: CASPPASGGANEQYF. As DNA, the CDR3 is TGTGCCAGCCCCCCCGCTAGCGGGGGGGCTAATGAGCAGTACTTC.

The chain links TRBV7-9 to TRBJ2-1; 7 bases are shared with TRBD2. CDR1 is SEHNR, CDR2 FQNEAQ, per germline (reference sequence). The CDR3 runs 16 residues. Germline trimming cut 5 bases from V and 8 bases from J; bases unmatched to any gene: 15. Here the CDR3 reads CASSPFRLSGGDEQFF. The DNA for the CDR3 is TGTGCCAGCAGCCCCTTTCGACTATCTGGGGGGGATGAGCAGTTCTTC.

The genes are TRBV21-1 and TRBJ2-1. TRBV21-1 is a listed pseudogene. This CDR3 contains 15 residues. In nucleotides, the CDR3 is TGTGCCAGCAGTTGTATGGCAGATACCTACAATGAGCTGTTCTTC. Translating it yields CASSCMADTYNELFF.

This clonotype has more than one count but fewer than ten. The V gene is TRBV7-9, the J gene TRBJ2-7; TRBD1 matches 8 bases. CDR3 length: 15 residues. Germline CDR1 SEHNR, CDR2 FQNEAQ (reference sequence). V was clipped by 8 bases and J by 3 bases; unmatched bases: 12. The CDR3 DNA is TGTGCCAGCGGGACGGGTACAGGGGGATACTACGAGCAGTACTTC. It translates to CASGTGTGGYYEQYF.

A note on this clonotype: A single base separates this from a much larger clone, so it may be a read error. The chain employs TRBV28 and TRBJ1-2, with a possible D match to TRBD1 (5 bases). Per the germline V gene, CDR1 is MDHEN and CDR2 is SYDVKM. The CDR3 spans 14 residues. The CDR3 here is CASSLGAANSGYTF. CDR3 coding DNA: TGTGCCAGCAGTTTAGGGGCAGCGAACTCTGGCTACACCTTC.

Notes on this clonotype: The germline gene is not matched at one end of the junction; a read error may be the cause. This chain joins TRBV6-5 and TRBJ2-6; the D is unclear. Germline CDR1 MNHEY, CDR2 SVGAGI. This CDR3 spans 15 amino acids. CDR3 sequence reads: CAGRTYYSGANVLTF. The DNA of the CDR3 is TGTGCCGGCAGAACCTACTACTCTGGGGCCAACGTCCTGACTTTC.

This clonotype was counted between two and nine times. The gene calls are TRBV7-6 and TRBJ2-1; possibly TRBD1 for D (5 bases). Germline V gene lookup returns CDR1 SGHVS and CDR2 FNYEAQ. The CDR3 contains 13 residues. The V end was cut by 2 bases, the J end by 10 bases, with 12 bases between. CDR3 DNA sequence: TGTGCCAGCAGCTTATCGGGCCCAGGGGAGCAGTTCTTC. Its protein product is CASSLSGPGEQFF.

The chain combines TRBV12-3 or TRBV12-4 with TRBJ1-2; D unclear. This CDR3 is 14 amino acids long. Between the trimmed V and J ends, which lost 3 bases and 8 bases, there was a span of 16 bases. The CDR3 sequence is CASSFIGGPGGYTF. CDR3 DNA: TGTGCCAGCAGTTTCATTGGAGGACCGGGCGGCTACACCTTC.

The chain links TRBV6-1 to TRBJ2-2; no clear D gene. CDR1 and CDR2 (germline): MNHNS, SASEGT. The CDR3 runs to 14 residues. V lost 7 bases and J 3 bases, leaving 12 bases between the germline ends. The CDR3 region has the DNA TGTGCCAGCAATAGCCCGAGTCACACCGGGGAGCTGTTTTTT. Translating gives CASNSPSHTGELFF.

The CDR3 sequence: CASSPRQLYNEQFF. The CDR3 bases are TGTGCCAGCAGTCCCCGACAGCTCTACAATGAGCAGTTCTTC. The rearrangement joins TRBV12-3 or TRBV12-4 to TRBJ2-1, with D perhaps matching TRBD1 (5 bases). Trimming took 5 bases from V and 3 from J, leaving 11 bases between them. The length of the CDR3 is 14 residues.

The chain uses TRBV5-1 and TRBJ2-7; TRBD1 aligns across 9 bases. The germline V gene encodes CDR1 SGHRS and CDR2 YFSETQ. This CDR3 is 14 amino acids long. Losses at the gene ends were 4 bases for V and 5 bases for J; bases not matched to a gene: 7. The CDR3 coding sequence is TGCGCCAGCAGCAGGACAGGGGCCATCAACGAGCAGTACTTC. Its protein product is CASSRTGAINEQYF.

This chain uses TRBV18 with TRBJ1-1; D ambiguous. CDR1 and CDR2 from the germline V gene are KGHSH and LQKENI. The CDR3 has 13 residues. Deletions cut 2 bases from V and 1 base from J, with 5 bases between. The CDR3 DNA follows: TGTGCCAGCTCACCAACTCAGAACACTGAAGCTTTCTTT. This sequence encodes CASSPTQNTEAFF.

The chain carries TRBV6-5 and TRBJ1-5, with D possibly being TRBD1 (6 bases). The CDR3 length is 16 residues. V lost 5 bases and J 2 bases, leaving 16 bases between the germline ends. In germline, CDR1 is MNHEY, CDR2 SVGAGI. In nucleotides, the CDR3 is TGTGCCAGCAGTCCAACAGGGATGGGGGGCAATCAGCCCCAGCATTTT. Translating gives CASSPTGMGGNQPQHF.